These T cell receptor beta chains were read from a single sample in a study of cytomegalovirus exposure and HLA in healthy donors. The method was immunoSEQ multiplex PCR; TCRdb's version includes in-frame clones alone and lacks a portion of them. The data show approximately 180,000 clones, roughly 86% seen once. Material for sequencing was PBMCs. These receptors originate from a woman aged 18-29 years in good health and CMV-seronegative. Both conserved end residues are part of each CDR3. D genes are given only for firm matches. Clone size appears in some rows only: once, few, many, or a class for an expanded clone.

d_gene: NA
abundance: NA
j_gene: TRBJ2-1
v_gene: TRBV9
CDR3nt: TGTGCCAGCAGCGACCGTATAGCGCCCCCCTACAATGAGCAGTTCTTC
CDR3aa: CASSDRIAPPYNEQFF

d_gene: NA
abundance: few
j_gene: TRBJ1-2
v_gene: TRBV4-1
CDR3nt: TGCGCCAGCAGCCAAGATCGCAGATCGGGATCCTATGGCTACACCTTC
CDR3aa: CASSQDRRSGSYGYTF

d_gene: TRBD2
abundance: NA
j_gene: TRBJ2-1
v_gene: TRBV7-3
CDR3nt: TGTGCCAGCAGCCCCCTTGGGGGAGGGGTCAATGAGCAGTTCTTC
CDR3aa: CASSPLGGGVNEQFF

d_gene: NA
abundance: NA
j_gene: TRBJ2-3
v_gene: TRBV6-5
CDR3nt: TGTGCCAGCGCCTTACAGGGTGCCGGCAGAGATACGCAGTATTTT
CDR3aa: CASALQGAGRDTQYF

d_gene: TRBD1
abundance: NA
j_gene: TRBJ2-1
v_gene: TRBV30
CDR3nt: TGTGCCTGGAGTGTTGGTCAGGGGGAACGCAATGAGCAGTTCTTC
CDR3aa: CAWSVGQGERNEQFF

d_gene: NA
abundance: NA
j_gene: TRBJ1-6
v_gene: TRBV6-1
CDR3nt: TGTGCCAGCTCCTTGGGAGGAAATAATTCACCCCTCCACTTT
CDR3aa: CASSLGGNNSPLHF

d_gene: NA
abundance: few
j_gene: TRBJ2-1
v_gene: TRBV7-9
CDR3nt: TGTGCCAGCAGCTTAGGCGCAGGTTGGTTGGAGCAGTTCTTC
CDR3aa: CASSLGAGWLEQFF

d_gene: TRBD1
abundance: NA
j_gene: TRBJ2-7
v_gene: TRBV5-8
CDR3nt: TGTGCCAGCAGCTCCGGGACAGGGGTCAACGAGCAGTACTTC
CDR3aa: CASSSGTGVNEQYF

d_gene: NA
abundance: NA
j_gene: TRBJ2-5
v_gene: TRBV9
CDR3nt: TGTGCCAGCAGCGTAGCTGGCGGGACCGCTCAAGAGACCCAGTACTTC
CDR3aa: CASSVAGGTAQETQYF

d_gene: NA
abundance: NA
j_gene: TRBJ2-7
v_gene: TRBV7-9
CDR3nt: TGTGCCAGCAGCCCCGGGACACTTTCCTACGAGCAGTACTTC
CDR3aa: CASSPGTLSYEQYF

d_gene: TRBD1
abundance: NA
j_gene: TRBJ2-4
v_gene: TRBV7-9
CDR3nt: TGTTCCAGCAGCCCACCGGCGGGACAGGAGAACATTCAGTACTTC
CDR3aa: CSSSPPAGQENIQYF

d_gene: TRBD2
abundance: NA
j_gene: TRBJ2-1
v_gene: TRBV19
CDR3nt: TGTGCCAGTAGTAATCTAGCGGGGGGTCATGAGCAGTTCTTC
CDR3aa: CASSNLAGGHEQFF

d_gene: NA
abundance: NA
j_gene: TRBJ2-4
v_gene: TRBV19
CDR3nt: TGTGCCAGTAGTTCCAGGCTAGCCAAAAACATTCAGTACTTC
CDR3aa: CASSSRLAKNIQYF

d_gene: NA
abundance: NA
j_gene: TRBJ2-2
v_gene: TRBV25-1
CDR3nt: TGTGCCAGCAGTGATCTGCGGACTCTCACCGGGGAGCTGTTTTTT
CDR3aa: CASSDLRTLTGELFF

d_gene: TRBD1
abundance: NA
j_gene: TRBJ2-5
v_gene: TRBV15
CDR3nt: TGTGCCACCAGCCTAATGGGACAGGGGAGTGAGACCCAGTACTTC
CDR3aa: CATSLMGQGSETQYF

d_gene: TRBD1
abundance: NA
j_gene: TRBJ2-2
v_gene: TRBV6-5
CDR3nt: TGTGCCAGCAGTTCGGGGACAGGGAGGTCCGGGGAGCTGTTTTTT
CDR3aa: CASSSGTGRSGELFF

d_gene: TRBD2
abundance: NA
j_gene: TRBJ2-1
v_gene: TRBV2
CDR3nt: TGTGCCAGCAGGGGACTACTATACAATGAGCAGTTCTTC
CDR3aa: CASRGLLYNEQFF

d_gene: NA
abundance: once
j_gene: TRBJ1-2
v_gene: TRBV7-9
CDR3nt: TGTGCCAGCAGTGCGGGCAGGGGTTTTCACTATGGCTACACCTTC
CDR3aa: CASSAGRGFHYGYTF

d_gene: NA
abundance: NA
j_gene: TRBJ2-7
v_gene: TRBV4-3
CDR3nt: TGCGCCAGCAGCCAAGAATACAGCCCAGGAGGCTACGAGCAGTACTTC
CDR3aa: CASSQEYSPGGYEQYF

d_gene: NA
abundance: NA
j_gene: TRBJ2-4
v_gene: TRBV5-8
CDR3nt: TGTGCCAGCAGCTTCCCAGGGGCGCTAGCCAAAAACATTCAGTACTTC
CDR3aa: CASSFPGALAKNIQYF

d_gene: NA
abundance: NA
j_gene: TRBJ1-1
v_gene: TRBV7-9
CDR3nt: TGTGCCAGCAGCCAAAATACAAACACTGAAGCTTTCTTT
CDR3aa: CASSQNTNTEAFF

d_gene: TRBD1
abundance: NA
j_gene: TRBJ2-7
v_gene: TRBV5-6
CDR3nt: TGTGCCAGCAGCGCGCCCGGGACAGGGAGTTACGAGCAGTACTTC
CDR3aa: CASSAPGTGSYEQYF

d_gene: NA
abundance: once
j_gene: TRBJ2-1
v_gene: TRBV19
CDR3nt: TGTGCCAGTACCCCGGAGTTTCAGGGGCGTTCGTACAATGAGCAGTTCTTC
CDR3aa: CASTPEFQGRSYNEQFF

d_gene: NA
abundance: NA
j_gene: TRBJ2-3
v_gene: TRBV9
CDR3nt: TGTGCCAGCAGCGCCCTCGATGGGGCGGGGTACACAGATACGCAGTATTTT
CDR3aa: CASSALDGAGYTDTQYF

d_gene: TRBD2
abundance: once
j_gene: TRBJ2-3
v_gene: TRBV5-8
CDR3nt: TGTGCCAGCAGCTTGGAACTTACTAGCGGGATAGCAGATACGCAGTATTTT
CDR3aa: CASSLELTSGIADTQYF

d_gene: TRBD1
abundance: NA
j_gene: TRBJ2-7
v_gene: TRBV30
CDR3nt: TGTGCCTGGACAGGGACAGGGGCCTACGAGCAGTACTTC
CDR3aa: CAWTGTGAYEQYF

d_gene: TRBD2
abundance: few
j_gene: TRBJ2-7
v_gene: TRBV9
CDR3nt: TGTGCCAGCAGCGTAGACCCTAGCGGGAGGCCCTACGAGCAGTACTTC
CDR3aa: CASSVDPSGRPYEQYF